This T cell receptor beta chain derives from a study of identical twins. Template switching (which added a universal primer site) was used, and cDNA carried unique molecular identifiers. TCRdb re-called the 5' RACE reads through MiXCR, storing one row per CDR3 protein. The sample has about 570,000 distinct CDR3 sequences, 9.5% to 10% seen once. The ends lost 1 base at V and 2 bases at J; junction bases unmatched: 15. Germline loops: CDR1 SGHAT, CDR2 FQNNGV. CDR3 length: 20 amino acids. The data also belong to a second study, concerning yellow fever vaccine responses in identical twins.

The V gene is TRBV11-2, the J gene TRBJ2-3; 10 bases are a match to TRBD2. Sequenced material: PBMCs. This receptor was identified in a young woman in good health. DNA for the CDR3: TGTGCCAGCAGCTTAGTCCCTCGGGGGCTAGCGGGAGCTACCACAGATACGCAGTATTTT. Protein: CASSLVPRGLAGATTDTQYF.